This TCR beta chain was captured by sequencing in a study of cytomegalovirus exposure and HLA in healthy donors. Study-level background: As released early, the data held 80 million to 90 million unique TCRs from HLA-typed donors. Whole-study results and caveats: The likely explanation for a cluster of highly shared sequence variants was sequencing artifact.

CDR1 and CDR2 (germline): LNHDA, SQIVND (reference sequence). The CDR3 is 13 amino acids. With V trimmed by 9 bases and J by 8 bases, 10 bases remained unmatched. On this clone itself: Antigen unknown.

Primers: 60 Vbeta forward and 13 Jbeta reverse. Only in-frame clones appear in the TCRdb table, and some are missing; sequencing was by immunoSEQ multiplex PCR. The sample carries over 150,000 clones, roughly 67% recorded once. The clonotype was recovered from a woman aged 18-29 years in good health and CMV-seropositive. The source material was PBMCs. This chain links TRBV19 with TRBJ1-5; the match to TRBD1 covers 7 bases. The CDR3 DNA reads TGTGCCAGCCGAAACAGGGGCGGGGAGCCCCAGCATTTT. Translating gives CASRNRGGEPQHF.